The rows below give T cell receptor beta chains drawn from one sample of a study of T cell repertoires in cytomegalovirus infection. Their antigen targets remain unknown. TCRdb redid the calling of the reads with MiXCR, one entry per CDR3 protein. The sample has fewer than 85,000 distinct CDR3 sequences; around 49% are singletons. Material: CD8+ T cells from cultured PBMCs, obtained from culture after CMV antigen stimulation. These receptor sequences come from a human donor in good health (CMV status not recorded). Some clones in this sample may be carry-over from other donors' samples. The CDR3 runs from the conserved cysteine through the conserved F or W. The order of the fields is D gene, V gene, clone size, J gene, CDR3 protein, CDR3 DNA. D genes are given only for firm matches. Where a row states a size, it is once, few, many or the class of an expanded clone; other rows omit it.

d_call: TRBD1
v_call: TRBV7-6
clone_size: few
j_call: TRBJ2-2
cdr3_aa: CASSLGQGYGGGELFF
cdr3_nt: TGTGCCAGCAGCTTAGGACAGGGTTACGGAGGCGGGGAGCTGTTTTTT

d_call: NA
v_call: TRBV19
clone_size: NA
j_call: TRBJ1-1
cdr3_aa: CASSVVTAAFF
cdr3_nt: TGTGCCAGTAGCGTTGTAACTGCGGCTTTCTTT

d_call: NA
v_call: TRBV4-2
clone_size: NA
j_call: TRBJ2-3
cdr3_aa: CASSHPGRSTDTQYF
cdr3_nt: TGTGCCAGCAGCCACCCTGGGCGGTCCACAGATACGCAGTATTTT

d_call: NA
v_call: TRBV9
clone_size: few
j_call: TRBJ1-1
cdr3_aa: CASSGGGRMNTEAFF
cdr3_nt: TGTGCCAGCAGCGGGGGGGGGAGAATGAACACTGAAGCTTTCTTT

d_call: NA
v_call: TRBV28
clone_size: few
j_call: TRBJ1-1
cdr3_aa: CASRFGEAFF
cdr3_nt: TGTGCCAGCAGGTTTGGTGAGGCTTTCTTT

d_call: TRBD1
v_call: TRBV27
clone_size: NA
j_call: TRBJ1-1
cdr3_aa: CASSLGQGARTEAFF
cdr3_nt: TGTGCCAGCAGTTTAGGACAGGGGGCAAGGACTGAAGCTTTCTTT

d_call: NA
v_call: TRBV25-1
clone_size: NA
j_call: TRBJ2-7
cdr3_aa: CASSDRHEQYF
cdr3_nt: TGTGCCAGCAGTGACCGCCACGAGCAGTACTTC

d_call: NA
v_call: TRBV7-2
clone_size: many
j_call: TRBJ1-3
cdr3_aa: CASSPRTESSGNTIYF
cdr3_nt: TGTGCCAGCAGCCCCAGGACAGAGAGCTCTGGAAACACCATATATTTT

d_call: NA
v_call: TRBV11-2
clone_size: NA
j_call: TRBJ1-4
cdr3_aa: CASSSSPRDGNEKLFF
cdr3_nt: TGTGCCAGCAGCTCATCCCCCCGGGACGGCAATGAAAAACTGTTTTTT

d_call: TRBD2
v_call: TRBV7-3
clone_size: NA
j_call: TRBJ2-1
cdr3_aa: CASSLFGGGGSYNEQFF
cdr3_nt: TGTGCCAGCAGCTTATTCGGCGGGGGTGGATCCTACAATGAGCAGTTCTTC

d_call: NA
v_call: TRBV7-8
clone_size: NA
j_call: TRBJ2-7
cdr3_aa: CASSSDQPGDEQYF
cdr3_nt: TGTGCCAGCAGCTCGGACCAACCTGGCGACGAGCAGTACTTC

d_call: NA
v_call: TRBV19
clone_size: NA
j_call: TRBJ2-5
cdr3_aa: CASSIGWTEQETQYF
cdr3_nt: TGTGCCAGTAGTATAGGATGGACTGAGCAAGAGACCCAGTACTTC

d_call: TRBD2
v_call: TRBV10-3
clone_size: NA
j_call: TRBJ2-1
cdr3_aa: CAISAGLDPYNEQFF
cdr3_nt: TGTGCCATCAGTGCTGGACTAGATCCTTACAATGAGCAGTTCTTC

d_call: NA
v_call: TRBV6-8
clone_size: NA
j_call: TRBJ1-2
cdr3_aa: CASSRTRTDPYGYTF
cdr3_nt: TGTGCCAGCAGCCGAACAAGGACAGACCCTTATGGCTACACCTTC

d_call: NA
v_call: TRBV7-2
clone_size: few
j_call: TRBJ2-7
cdr3_aa: CASSRRVSRPYEQYF
cdr3_nt: TGTGCCAGCAGCCGCCGGGTTAGCCGCCCCTACGAGCAGTACTTC

d_call: NA
v_call: TRBV12-3/TRBV12-4
clone_size: NA
j_call: TRBJ1-1
cdr3_aa: CASNFLGGGTEAFF
cdr3_nt: TGTGCCAGCAACTTCTTGGGGGGGGGCACTGAAGCTTTCTTT

d_call: TRBD1
v_call: TRBV20-1
clone_size: once
j_call: TRBJ2-7
cdr3_aa: CSARGTGYEQYF
cdr3_nt: TGCAGTGCCCGAGGGACAGGCTACGAGCAGTACTTC

d_call: TRBD1
v_call: TRBV7-9
clone_size: NA
j_call: TRBJ1-2
cdr3_aa: CASSPLPDRVDYGYTF
cdr3_nt: TGTGCCAGCAGCCCCCTACCCGACAGGGTGGACTATGGCTACACCTTC

d_call: TRBD1
v_call: TRBV7-2
clone_size: NA
j_call: TRBJ2-3
cdr3_aa: CASSIRQGMADTQYF
cdr3_nt: TGTGCCAGCAGCATAAGACAGGGAATGGCAGATACGCAGTATTTT

d_call: TRBD1
v_call: TRBV2
clone_size: few
j_call: TRBJ1-6
cdr3_aa: CASSADRALHF
cdr3_nt: TGTGCCAGCAGTGCAGACAGGGCCCTCCACTTT

d_call: NA
v_call: TRBV12-5
clone_size: NA
j_call: TRBJ2-7
cdr3_aa: CASGLGGTSYEQYF
cdr3_nt: TGTGCTAGTGGTTTGGGGGGTACCTCCTACGAGCAGTACTTC

d_call: NA
v_call: TRBV25-1
clone_size: once
j_call: TRBJ1-3
cdr3_aa: CASSEWTLSGNTIYF
cdr3_nt: TGTGCCAGCAGTGAATGGACACTCTCTGGAAACACCATATATTTT